This TCR beta chain derives from a study of cytomegalovirus exposure and HLA in healthy donors (dated by TCRdb to the late 2010s). Looking at the study overall: In an earlier analysis of 450 to 750 of the donors, 276 Gb of sequence data and 95 million to 130 million unique TCR beta sequences from roughly 180 million T cells were reported. An earlier analysis of roughly 580 of the donors used high-throughput TCR beta sequencing to judge whether each TCR beta V gene segment behaved as functional or pseudogenic. Approximately 300 gigabases of sequencing data and approximately 80 million unique TCR sequences were included in an early release covering about 700 HLA-typed donors. The study combined high-throughput TCR immunosequencing, statistical association of individual TCRs with disease status, and machine learning to predict cytomegalovirus infection status. HLA typing included class I and class II loci at four-digit resolution. A later analysis re-examined previously published TCR beta repertoires from several hundred donors and added high-resolution HLA genotyping to investigate patterns of TCR occurrence. A separate validation cohort of approximately 120 different subjects was used in addition to the approximately 670-subject first cohort. The aim of the study was to test whether cataloging public T cell receptors could identify signatures of past pathogen exposure. A later genetic analysis used genome-wide SNP genotypes for about three fifths of the 666 donors, treating that subset as a discovery cohort. The T cell repertoires of 670 or so subjects were profiled by immunosequencing and related to cytomegalovirus serostatus. Donor age, sex, ethnicity and CMV serostatus were compiled alongside the repertoire data. Typing coverage varied by locus: roughly 620-640 donors for A, B, C, DRB1 and DQB1; roughly 500 for DQA1; more than 600 for DPA1; some 470 for DPB1. The genetic ancestry cluster associated with self-reported Caucasian donors included over 65% of the 398 genotyped donors. All discovery cohort repertoires had been generated on a single sequencing platform. About five DR-DQ haplotypes were treated as single units for association and clustering because of strong linkage in the cohort. On average, roughly 200,000 unique TCR beta nucleotide sequences were sequenced per donor among more than 350 genotyped donors of the cohort, with roughly 18% of those sequences being non-productive. The later analysis used no new phenotypic data to find candidate immune exposures, relying instead on TCR beta sequences and their occurrence across donors.

Libraries were prepared through the immunoSEQ multiplex PCR assay. The multiplex PCR relied on a mix of 60 forward primers for TCR Vbeta segments and 13 reverse primers for TCR Jbeta segments. The CDR3 region of rearranged TCR beta genes was amplified from genomic DNA by a multiplex PCR assay. The amplified TCR beta libraries were sequenced on the Illumina HiSeq System as 87-base-pair reads. The paper's data handling went like this. A later analysis counted about 80 million unique TCR beta chains across the 500 to 850 repertoires, and 9.5 million to 11 million of these chains were shared by at least two donors. A nearest-neighbor algorithm error-corrected the raw reads and collapsed the reads into unique sequences, merging closely related sequences to remove PCR and sequencing errors. CDR3 sequences were aligned to IMGT reference sequences to assign V, D and J gene segments. For a sequence to be retained, at least a six-nucleotide match to both a V gene segment and a J gene segment was required. Rearrangements were classified as productive when the CDR3 lacked stop codons and remained in frame with V and J, and all other rearrangements were classified as non-productive. CDR3 was defined by IMGT convention, running from the second conserved V-encoded cysteine to the conserved J-encoded phenylalanine. The earlier analysis of about 590 of the donors excluded sequences that lacked an unambiguous match to a single V gene segment. An earlier analysis of a few hundred of the donors called V segments functional above 56.7% productive rearrangements and segregating when the between-donor standard deviation exceeded 5%. A statistical classification framework was built for diagnosing cytomegalovirus status from the catalog of TCR beta chain sequences. V and J gene assignment, in a later analysis, came from comparing TCR nucleotide sequences with IMGT/GENE-DB human TR gene sequences. The TCRdist pipeline was used in a later analysis to assign CDR3 sequences and most-parsimonious VDJ recombination scenarios. In a later analysis, every TCR beta chain was defined by the combination of its CDR3 amino acid sequence and its V-gene family, and reads without a unique V-gene family were dropped. To address suspected cross-contamination and a sequencing artifact, a later analysis removed 592 highly shared, low-generation-probability nucleotide sequences. In a later analysis, a clonal expansion index for each public chain was calculated from normalized within-repertoire ranks of inferred template counts. In a later analysis, generation probabilities were computed using a VDJ recombination model fitted to out-of-frame rearrangements, and the results were checked against IGoR. A later analysis scored TCR-TCR, TCR-HLA and TCR-CMV co-occurrence with hypergeometric tests, applying a repertoire-size bias correction to TCR pairs. In a later analysis, false discovery rates were estimated by permuting HLA or CMV assignments 20 times. In a later analysis, co-occurring TCRs were grouped using DBSCAN, with TCRdist sequence similarity added in when clustering inside HLA-allele-positive subsets. Co-occurrence clustering excluded repertoires with fewer than 30,000 or more than 120,000 public chains, plus five with anomalous nucleotide sharing. Here the immuneACCESS table is served through TCRdb, limited to in-frame sequences with V and J called. Missing clones are a known gap in these copies; in checked studies unresolved V genes cover under half, and the rest lacks a known reason. That table supplies the V and J calls and clone size; D and trimming were determined from the DNA. This sample comprises about 92,000 clones, 60% to 80% of them detected only once. The top ten hold around 7.8% of the sample.

The germline V gene provides CDR1 SGDLS and CDR2 YYNGEE. Inclusive of the bounding cysteine and phenylalanine, the CDR3 is 16 residues long. The read is trimmed to its CDR3 DNA, 48 bases read in frame from base 1. Germline trimming: 0 bases from V, 6 bases from J; junction bases outside gene matches: 9. The cohort was made up of several hundred healthy bone marrow donors. All cohort members were sampled while nominally healthy, although unrecorded immune exposures were likely present. The donor was CMV seropositive and belonged to the group of 250 to 350 seropositive cohort members. Every donor gave a peripheral blood sample, and the peripheral blood mononuclear cells from that sample were used for TCR beta sequencing. Genomic DNA extraction from the blood cell samples was performed with the Qiagen DNeasy Blood Extraction Kit. Comments on this clone: Its antigen target is currently unknown. The input lacks base qualities; no much larger clone sits a single base away.

Study-level results and caveats: In a later genetic analysis, fewer N-insertions in productive TCRs were reported among donors in an Asian-associated ancestry cluster than the roughly 700-donor mean. The only immune exposure information available for the cohort was CMV serostatus. A later analysis associated 16,951 TCR beta sequences with specific HLA alleles at a false discovery rate of 0.05. The authors suggested that the approach could potentially be generalized to other disease states and immunological phenotypes. Compared with equally common non-associated chains, HLA-associated TCR beta chains in a later analysis were more clonally expanded and had lower generation probabilities. A later analysis found that TCR association rates varied across HLA loci, with DRB1 alleles showing the most associated TCRs and HLA-C alleles the fewest. HLA typing was unavailable for some donors at each locus, so association tests used only the typed subset. In a later analysis, several top co-occurrence clusters were reported to appear linked to parvovirus B19, influenza, CMV and Epstein-Barr virus. Because counts were too low, seventeen rarely observed V segments, including chromosome 9 orphons, were left out of the earlier analysis of 500 to 750 of the donors. A total of 164 TCR beta chains were listed by the study as associated with cytomegalovirus. According to a later analysis, most CMV-associated TCR beta chains appeared to be HLA-restricted, and the HLA associations seemed to be driven largely by CMV exposure. In vitro tests confirmed that a few of the cytomegalovirus-associated TCR beta chains recognize cytomegalovirus antigens. Roughly uniform sequencing depth across donors was assumed in presence/absence analyses, although this assumption may not hold. A cluster of highly shared sequence variants was judged likely to represent a technical artifact of the sequencing pipeline. Across donors, most TCR sequences were observed very rarely, whereas some public TCRs were present in many individuals. When HLA alleles, especially DR and DQ, strongly co-occurred, TCR associations were difficult to assign to individual alleles. In an earlier analysis of a few hundred of the donors, most TCR beta V segments were observed in productive rearrangements about 87% or about 30% of the time, broadly matching IMGT annotations. In a later genetic analysis, a missense DCLRE1C variant was associated with V-gene and J-gene trimming of TCR beta chains, and the association was replicated in an independent cohort. The cohort was sequenced for TCR beta chains only, and without alpha or paired-chain data the features that could be detected were limited. Correlated functional status among segregating V segments might reflect linkage disequilibrium, but an unknown experimental factor could not be ruled out. A further reported finding was that TCR beta sequences accurately predicted the HLA-A and HLA-B alleles for most subjects in the first cohort. The classifier was reported to diagnose cytomegalovirus status with high specificity and sensitivity in both the original cohort and the validation cohort. Some IMGT-functional V segments, including TRBV6-2 and TRBV6-3, could not be told apart with the 87-base-pair reads, so those segments were excluded.

The rearranged chain carries TRBV9 and TRBJ2-3, and TRBD2 aligns with 8 junction nucleotides. The material sequenced was PBMCs. The source of this sequence is a man aged 50-60 years in good health and CMV-seropositive. The CDR3 corresponds to CASSVGNGGATDTQYF. In nucleotides, the sequence is TGTGCCAGCAGCGTAGGGAACGGGGGGGCTACGGATACGCAGTATTTT.